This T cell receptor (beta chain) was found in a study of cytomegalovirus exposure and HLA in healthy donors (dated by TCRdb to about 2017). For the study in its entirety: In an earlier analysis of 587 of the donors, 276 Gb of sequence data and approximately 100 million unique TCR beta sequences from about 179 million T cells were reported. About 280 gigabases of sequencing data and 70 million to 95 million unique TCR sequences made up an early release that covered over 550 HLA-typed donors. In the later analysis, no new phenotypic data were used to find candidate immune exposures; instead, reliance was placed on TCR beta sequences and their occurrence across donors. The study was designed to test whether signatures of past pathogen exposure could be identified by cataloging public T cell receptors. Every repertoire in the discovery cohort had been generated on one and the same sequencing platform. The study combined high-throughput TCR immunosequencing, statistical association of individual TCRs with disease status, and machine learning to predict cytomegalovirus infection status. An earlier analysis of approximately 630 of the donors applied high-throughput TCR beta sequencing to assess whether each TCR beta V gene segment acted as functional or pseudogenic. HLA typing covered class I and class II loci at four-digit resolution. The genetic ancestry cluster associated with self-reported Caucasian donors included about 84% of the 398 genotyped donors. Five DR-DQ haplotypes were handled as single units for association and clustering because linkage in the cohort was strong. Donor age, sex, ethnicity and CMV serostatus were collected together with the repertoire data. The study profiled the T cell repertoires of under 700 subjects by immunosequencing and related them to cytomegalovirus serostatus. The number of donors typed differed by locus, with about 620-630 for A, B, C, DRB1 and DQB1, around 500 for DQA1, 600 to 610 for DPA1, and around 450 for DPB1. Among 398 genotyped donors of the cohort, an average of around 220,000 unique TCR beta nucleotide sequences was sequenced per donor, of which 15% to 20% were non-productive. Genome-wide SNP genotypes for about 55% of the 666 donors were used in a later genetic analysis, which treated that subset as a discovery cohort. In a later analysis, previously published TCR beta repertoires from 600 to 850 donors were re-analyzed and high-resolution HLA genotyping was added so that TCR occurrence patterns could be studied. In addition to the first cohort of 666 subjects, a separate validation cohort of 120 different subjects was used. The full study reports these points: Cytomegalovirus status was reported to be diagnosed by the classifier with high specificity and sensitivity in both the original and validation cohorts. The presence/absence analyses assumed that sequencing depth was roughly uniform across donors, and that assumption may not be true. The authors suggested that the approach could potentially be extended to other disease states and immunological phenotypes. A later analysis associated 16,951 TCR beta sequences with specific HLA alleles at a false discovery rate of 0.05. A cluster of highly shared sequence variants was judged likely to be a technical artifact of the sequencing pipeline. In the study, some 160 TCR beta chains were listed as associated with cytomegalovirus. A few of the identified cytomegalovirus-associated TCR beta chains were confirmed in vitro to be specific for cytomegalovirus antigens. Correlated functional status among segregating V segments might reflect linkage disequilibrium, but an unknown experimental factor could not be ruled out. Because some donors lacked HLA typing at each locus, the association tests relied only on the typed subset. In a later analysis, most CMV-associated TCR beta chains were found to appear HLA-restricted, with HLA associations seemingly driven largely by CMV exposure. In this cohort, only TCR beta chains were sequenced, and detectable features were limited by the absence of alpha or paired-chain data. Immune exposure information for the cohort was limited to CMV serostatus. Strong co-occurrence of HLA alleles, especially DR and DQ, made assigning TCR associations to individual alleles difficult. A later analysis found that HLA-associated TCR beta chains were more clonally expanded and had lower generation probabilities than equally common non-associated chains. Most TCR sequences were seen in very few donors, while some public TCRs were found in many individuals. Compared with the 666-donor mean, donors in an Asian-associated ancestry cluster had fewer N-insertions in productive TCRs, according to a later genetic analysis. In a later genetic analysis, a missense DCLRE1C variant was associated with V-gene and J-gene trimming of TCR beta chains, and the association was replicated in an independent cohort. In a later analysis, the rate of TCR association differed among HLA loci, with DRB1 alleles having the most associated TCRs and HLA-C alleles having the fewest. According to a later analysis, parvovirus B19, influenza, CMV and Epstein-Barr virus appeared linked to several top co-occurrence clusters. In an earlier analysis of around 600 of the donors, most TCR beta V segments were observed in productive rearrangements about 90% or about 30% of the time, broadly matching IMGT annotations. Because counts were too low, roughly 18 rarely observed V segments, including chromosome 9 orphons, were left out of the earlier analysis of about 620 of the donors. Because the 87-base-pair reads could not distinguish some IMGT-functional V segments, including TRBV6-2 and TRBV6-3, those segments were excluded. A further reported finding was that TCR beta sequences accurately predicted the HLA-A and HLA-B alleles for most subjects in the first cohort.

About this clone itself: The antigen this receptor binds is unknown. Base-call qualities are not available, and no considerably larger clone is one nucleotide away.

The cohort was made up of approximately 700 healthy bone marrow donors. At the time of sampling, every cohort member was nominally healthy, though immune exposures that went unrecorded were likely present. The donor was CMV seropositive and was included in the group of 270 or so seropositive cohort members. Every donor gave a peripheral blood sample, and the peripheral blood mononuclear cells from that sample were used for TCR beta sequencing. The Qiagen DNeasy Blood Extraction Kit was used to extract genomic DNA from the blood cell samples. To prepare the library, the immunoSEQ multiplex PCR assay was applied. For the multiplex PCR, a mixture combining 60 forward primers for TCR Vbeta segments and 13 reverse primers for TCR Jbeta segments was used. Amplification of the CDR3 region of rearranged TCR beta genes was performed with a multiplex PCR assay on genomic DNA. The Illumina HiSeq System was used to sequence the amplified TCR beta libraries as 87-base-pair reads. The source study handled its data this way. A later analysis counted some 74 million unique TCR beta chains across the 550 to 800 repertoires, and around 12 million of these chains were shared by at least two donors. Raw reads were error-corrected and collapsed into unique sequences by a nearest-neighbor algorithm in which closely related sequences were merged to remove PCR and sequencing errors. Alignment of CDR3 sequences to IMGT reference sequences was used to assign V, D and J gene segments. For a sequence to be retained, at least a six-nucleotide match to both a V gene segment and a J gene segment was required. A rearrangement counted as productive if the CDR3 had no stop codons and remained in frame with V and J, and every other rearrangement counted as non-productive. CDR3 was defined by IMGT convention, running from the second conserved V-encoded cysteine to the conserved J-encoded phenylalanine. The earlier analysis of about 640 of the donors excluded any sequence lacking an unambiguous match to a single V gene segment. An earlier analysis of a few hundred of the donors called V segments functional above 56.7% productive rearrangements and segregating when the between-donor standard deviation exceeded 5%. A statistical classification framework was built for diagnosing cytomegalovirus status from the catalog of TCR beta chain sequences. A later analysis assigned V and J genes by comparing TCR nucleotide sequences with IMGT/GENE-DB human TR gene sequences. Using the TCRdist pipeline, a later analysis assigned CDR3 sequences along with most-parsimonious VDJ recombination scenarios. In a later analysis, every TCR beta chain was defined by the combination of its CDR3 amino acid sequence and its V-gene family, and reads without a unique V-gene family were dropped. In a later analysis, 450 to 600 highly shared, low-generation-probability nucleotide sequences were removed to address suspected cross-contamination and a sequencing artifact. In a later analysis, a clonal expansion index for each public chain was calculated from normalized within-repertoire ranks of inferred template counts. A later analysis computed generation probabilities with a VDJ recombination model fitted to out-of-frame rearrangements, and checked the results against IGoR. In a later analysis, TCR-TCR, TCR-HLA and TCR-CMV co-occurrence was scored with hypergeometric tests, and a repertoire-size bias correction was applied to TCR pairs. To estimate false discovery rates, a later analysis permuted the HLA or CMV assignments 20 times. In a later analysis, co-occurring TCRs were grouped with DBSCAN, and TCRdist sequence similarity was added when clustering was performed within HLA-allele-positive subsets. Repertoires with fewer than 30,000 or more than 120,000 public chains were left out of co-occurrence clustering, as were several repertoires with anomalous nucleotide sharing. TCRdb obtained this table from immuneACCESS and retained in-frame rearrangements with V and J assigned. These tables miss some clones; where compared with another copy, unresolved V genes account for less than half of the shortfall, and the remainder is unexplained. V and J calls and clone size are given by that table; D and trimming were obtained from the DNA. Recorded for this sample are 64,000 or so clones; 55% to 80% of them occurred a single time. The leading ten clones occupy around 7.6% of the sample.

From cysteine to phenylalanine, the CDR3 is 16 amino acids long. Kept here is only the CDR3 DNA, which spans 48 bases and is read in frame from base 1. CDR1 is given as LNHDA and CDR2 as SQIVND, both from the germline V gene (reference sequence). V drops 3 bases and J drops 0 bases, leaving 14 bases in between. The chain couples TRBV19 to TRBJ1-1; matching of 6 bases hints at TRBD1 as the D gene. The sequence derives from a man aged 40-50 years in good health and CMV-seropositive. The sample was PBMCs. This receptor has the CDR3 CASSIHRVGLNTEAFF. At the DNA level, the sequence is TGTGCCAGTAGTATCCACAGGGTAGGTTTGAACACTGAAGCTTTCTTT.